This T cell receptor (beta chain) appears in the sequencing data of a study of blood T cell repertoires in COVID-19. For the study at large: Italy, Spain and the United States were the sources of the convalescent and acute COVID-19 samples. The cDNA or gDNA used as material had been derived from T cells, B-cell-depleted T cells, or PBMCs.

In the original workflow: Counts of nucleated cells, estimated from reference gene primer amplification, were obtained. Sequencing was performed with immunoSEQ multiplex PCR; in TCRdb, only in-frame clones are kept and a portion is missing. V and J calls and clone size are given by that table; D and trimming were obtained from the DNA. In the table there are 150,000 to 200,000 clones, approximately 90% of which are singletons. The CDR3 totals 11 residues. The V end lost 5 bases, the J end lost 6 bases, and 4 bases lay between the germline ends. Germline CDR1 reads MNHEY; CDR2 reads SVGAGI. The table lists this clone with a count of one. At the DNA level, this CDR3 is encoded by other sequences in the same sample as well. Researchers sorted participants into cohorts using their self-reported clinical history.

The sequenced sample was PBMCs or T cells enriched from blood (not recorded which). The V call is TRBV6-5, the J call TRBJ2-2; D is uncertain. The receptor was isolated from a woman under 30 who had recovered from COVID-19. The CDR3 DNA is TGTGCCAGCAGTCGTGCCGGGGAGCTGTTTTTT. Encoded protein: CASSRAGELFF.